This T cell receptor (beta chain) was obtained from a study of memory B cells and T cells in multiple sclerosis (dated by TCRdb to the late 2010s). For the wider study: In multiple sclerosis patients, the study set the TCR beta repertoires of autoproliferating peripheral T cells against those of T cells infiltrating brain lesions. TCR sequencing included a couple of multiple sclerosis patients for whom either brain lesions at autopsy or brain-infiltrating cells from biopsy were available. What the research found in general, with its limitations: Clone-set sizes differed between compartments, which influenced counts of shared clonotypes and required normalization.

Turning to this clone: The specificity of this receptor is unknown. No clone much larger than this one lies a single base away; base qualities are absent.

From the germline V gene, CDR1 is MNHNS and CDR2 is SASEGT. Trimming accounts for 6 bases at V and 5 bases at J, while the number of junction bases matched to no gene is 1. The CDR3 measures 13 amino acids from cysteine to phenylalanine. This entry keeps only the CDR3 DNA: 39 bases, framed from base 1. After stimulus-free culture of CFSE-labeled PBMCs, the autoproliferating (CFSEdim) and non-proliferating (CFSEhi) T cell fractions were sequenced separately. In total, 40 million to 65 million CFSE-labeled PBMCs were cultured without stimulus for 6 to 8 days, after which replicate wells were pooled. Labeling of PBMCs used 0.5 to 0.55 uM CFSE, and the cells were then grown in serum-free AIM-V medium with no exogenous stimuli added. PBMCs were obtained by Ficoll density gradient centrifugation and kept cryopreserved until use. Live 7-AAD-negative cells were sorted on a FACSAria III, washed with PBS, and frozen at -80 degrees C as dry pellets.

Genomic DNA was extracted, and the immunoSEQ Platform was used to amplify TCRbeta CDR3 regions from that DNA. The immunoSEQ assay combined multiplex PCR with high-throughput sequencing and a vendor bioinformatics pipeline. As for how the authors treated the data: Non-productive sequences and CDR3s shorter than 4 amino acids were removed, and clonotype frequencies were recalculated per sample. Shared clonotypes were identified in immunoSEQ Analyzer 2.0 as identical CDR3 amino acid, V gene and J gene sequences. To normalize repertoire overlap, the number of shared clonotypes was divided by the product of the two clone-set sizes and multiplied by 1000 to give arbitrary units. This immuneACCESS table, as held by TCRdb, lists in-frame sequences with V and J called but not all clones. Of the missing ones, under half trace to an unresolved V gene in checked studies; the others have no known cause. That table gives V, J and clone size, and the DNA gave D and trimming. The sample table contains approximately 47,000 clones; only one count was recorded for approximately 80% of them. The ten top clones hold 0.9% to 1.3% of the sample.

What was sequenced was PBMCs from blood kept in culture. This TCR was recovered from a human donor with multiple sclerosis. Recombination joined TRBV6-1 with TRBJ1-3; 10 bases in between match TRBD1. The base sequence is TGTGCCAGCAGGGACAGGGGGAGAAACACCATATATTTT. This sequence encodes CASRDRGRNTIYF.